These 28 T cell receptor beta chains originate from one sample sequenced in a study of cytomegalovirus exposure and HLA in healthy donors. Using immunoSEQ multiplex PCR, the repertoire was profiled, and TCRdb retains in-frame clones only, with some absent. Of 200,000 to 250,000 clones listed, roughly 84% are singletons. Input material: PBMCs. The receptors derive from a woman in her 30s in good health and CMV-seropositive.

This clone occurred once. CDR3 residues: CAWSAGGAGANVLTF. In nucleotides, the CDR3 is TGTGCCTGGAGTGCCGGGGGGGCTGGGGCCAACGTCCTGACTTTC. V is TRBV30 and J is TRBJ2-6, with TRBD2 matching 8 bases. Unmatched junction bases numbered 1, after V lost 1 base and J lost 2 bases. Germline V gives CDR1 GTSNPN, CDR2 SVGIG (reference sequence). The CDR3 covers 15 residues.

This rearrangement joins TRBV6-5 to TRBJ1-1, with 7 bases that match TRBD1. The CDR3 spans 13 residues. V trimming: 7 bases; J trimming: 3 bases; junction bases outside the gene matches: 5. Germline V gene lookup returns CDR1 MNHEY and CDR2 SVGAGI. The DNA for the CDR3 is TGTGCCAGCACAAGACAGGGATACACTGAAGCTTTCTTT. It translates to CASTRQGYTEAFF.

J is TRBJ1-1 and V is TRBV4-2, with TRBD1 identical over 8 bases. After removal of 0 bases from V and 8 bases from J, the junction contained 2 bases not matched to a gene. This CDR3 spans 13 amino acids. Germline V gives CDR1 LGHNA, CDR2 YNFKEQ. The chain's CDR3 is CASSQERDREAFF. The CDR3 nucleotides read TGTGCCAGCAGCCAAGAACGGGACAGGGAAGCTTTCTTT.

V is TRBV28 and J is TRBJ2-1; D may be TRBD2 (6 bases). The CDR3 sequence is 15 residues long. With 4 bases removed from V and 0 bases from J, the gap between germline ends came to 10 bases. In germline, CDR1 is MDHEN, CDR2 SYDVKM. This CDR3 reads CASSSRESSYNEQFF. The CDR3 nucleotides are TGTGCCAGCAGTTCACGGGAGAGCTCCTACAATGAGCAGTTCTTC.

The chain links TRBV30 to TRBJ1-1; D may be TRBD1 (6 bases). This CDR3 region has 11 residues. Per germline, CDR1 GTSNPN and CDR2 SVGIG (reference sequence). V dropped 3 bases and J dropped 4 bases, with 6 bases sitting between them. CDR3 in amino acids: CAWRQGTEAFF. CDR3 DNA sequence: TGTGCCTGGAGACAGGGCACTGAAGCTTTCTTT.

The V call is TRBV4-2, the J call TRBJ1-5, with D tentatively TRBD1 (5 bases). Germline lookup yields CDR1 LGHNA and CDR2 YNFKEQ. V lost 4 bases, J lost 5 bases, and 12 bases lay in between. This CDR3 region has 14 residues. The CDR3 sequence is CASSPGWGDQPQHF. CDR3 sequence (DNA): TGTGCCAGCAGCCCCGGGTGGGGGGATCAGCCCCAGCATTTT.

The rearrangement links TRBV30 to TRBJ2-1; 7 bases are shared with TRBD1. This CDR3 region has 15 residues. With 0 bases clipped from V and 6 bases from J, the junction kept 8 bases outside the gene matches. Germline CDR1 and CDR2: GTSNPN and SVGIG (reference sequence). CDR3 loop: CAWSVWGTAANEQFF. The CDR3 coding sequence is TGTGCCTGGAGTGTATGGGGGACAGCGGCCAATGAGCAGTTCTTC.

The chain employs TRBV11-3 and TRBJ2-7; no definite D call. The CDR3 covers 13 residues. Germline lookup yields CDR1 SGHNT and CDR2 YENEEA. The V end was cut by 3 bases, the J end by 3 bases, with 9 bases between. Here the CDR3 reads CASSFDSHYEQYF. The CDR3 DNA reads as TGTGCCAGCAGCTTCGACTCACACTACGAGCAGTACTTC.

The chain couples TRBV5-6 to TRBJ1-2; a weak D match, TRBD1 (5 bases). The CDR3 spans 13 residues. Per germline, CDR1 SGHDT and CDR2 YYEEEE. Trimming shortened V by 5 bases and J by 3 bases, and 11 bases separated the two germline ends. The chain's CDR3 is CASRRGRDYGYTF. In nucleotides, the CDR3 is TGTGCCAGCAGACGGGGACGGGACTATGGCTACACCTTC. Together with reference TRBV5-6 and TRBJ1-2, the CDR3 gives the full variable domain: DAGVTQSPTHLIKTRGQQVTLRCSPKSGHDTVSWYQQALGQGPQFIFQYYEEEERQRGNFPDRFSGHQFPNYSSELNVNALLLGDSALYLCASRRGRDYGYTFGSGTRLTVV.

This rearrangement joins TRBV27 to TRBJ2-7, with 8 bases lining up with TRBD2. The CDR3 consists of 14 residues. J lost 4 bases, V lost 6 bases, and 8 bases had no gene match. CDR1 and CDR2 (germline): MNHEY, SMNVEV (reference sequence). CDR3 amino acids: CASSLGLAGYEQYF. The CDR3 DNA sequence: TGTGCCAGCAGCCTGGGATTAGCGGGATACGAGCAGTACTTC.

This clone was recorded once. The chain employs TRBV6-5 and TRBJ2-5; the D gene could be TRBD1 or TRBD2 (5 bases each). The DNA end favors TRBJ2-7, so the J call may be wrong. This CDR3 is built from 12 residues. Per the germline V gene, CDR1 is MNHEY and CDR2 is SVGAGI. The CDR3 DNA follows: TGTGCCAGCAGCCGGGACCGCTACGAGCAGTACTTC. This sequence encodes CASSRDRYEQYF.

The V and J genes are TRBV29-1 and TRBJ2-3; 9 nucleotides line up with TRBD2. From germline, CDR1 is SQVTM and CDR2 ANQGSEA. This CDR3 contains 18 residues. The V gene end was trimmed by 1 base and the J gene end by 0 bases; junction bases not matched to a gene: 11. This CDR3 is CSVEGVGSGSASTDTQYF. The CDR3 coding sequence is TGCAGCGTTGAAGGCGTGGGTAGCGGGAGCGCGAGCACAGATACGCAGTATTTT.

This clone has a single count. As DNA, the CDR3 is TGTGCCAGCAGCCCCTGGACAGGGACCACCGGGGAGCTGTTTTTT. It yields the protein CASSPWTGTTGELFF. V usage is TRBV27 and J usage is TRBJ2-2; 8 nucleotides line up with TRBD1. CDR1 and CDR2 (germline): MNHEY, SMNVEV (reference sequence). CDR3 size: 15 residues. V dropped 6 bases and J dropped 4; count of bases not matched to a gene: 7.

The CDR3 protein is CSVEYGNGYTF. DNA of the CDR3: TGCAGCGTTGAATACGGCAATGGCTACACCTTC. This chain joins TRBV29-1 and TRBJ1-2, with unresolved D. Germline V gene data show CDR1 as SQVTM and CDR2 as ANQGSEA. This CDR3 comprises 11 residues. The V end lost 2 bases, the J end lost 6 bases, and 7 bases lay between the germline ends.

This chain uses TRBV14 with TRBJ1-4; 9 bases are shared with TRBD1. The CDR3 has 17 residues. V lost 4 bases to trimming and J lost 4 bases; unmatched junction nucleotides: 10. Germline V gene lookup returns CDR1 SGHDN and CDR2 FVKESK. DNA for the CDR3: TGTGCCAGCAGCCCTGGACAGGGGTTGGGGGGTAATGAAAAACTGTTTTTT. Translated, it gives CASSPGQGLGGNEKLFF.

J is TRBJ2-3 and V is TRBV7-2; D is unclear. The CDR3 consists of 14 residues. V lost 5 bases to trimming and J lost 2 bases, with 11 bases between them. Germline assignment: CDR1 SGHTA and CDR2 FQGNSA. The CDR3 is CASSPRPFTDTQYF. As DNA, the CDR3 is TGTGCCAGCAGCCCGAGGCCATTCACAGATACGCAGTATTTT.

The chain joins TRBV27 to TRBJ2-1; TRBD2 matches 10 bases. The CDR3 totals 16 residues. Looked up from germline, CDR1 is MNHEY and CDR2 is SMNVEV (reference sequence). V shed 5 bases, J shed 3 bases, and the junction held 7 bases outside the gene matches. The CDR3 sequence is CASSPGLAAYYNEQFF. In nucleotides, the CDR3 is TGTGCCAGCAGTCCAGGACTAGCGGCATACTACAATGAGCAGTTCTTC.

The V gene is TRBV20-1, the J gene TRBJ2-1; 9 positions agree with TRBD1. Germline V gene data show CDR1 as DFQATT and CDR2 as SNEGSKA (reference sequence). The CDR3 totals 11 residues. Trimming removed 3 bases from V and 10 bases from J; junction bases left unmatched: 1. CDR3 in DNA: TGCAGTGCTAGGGGACAGGGAGAGCAGTTCTTC. It codes for CSARGQGEQFF.

V and J are TRBV7-2 and TRBJ2-1; D gene unclear. The CDR3 extends over 12 amino acids. With 4 bases removed from V and 2 bases from J, the gap between germline ends came to 3 bases. CDR1 and CDR2 from the germline V gene are SGHTA and FQGNSA. The CDR3 DNA reads TGTGCCAGCAGCTCAGCCTACAATGAGCAGTTCTTC. Its protein is CASSSAYNEQFF.

The table lists this clone with many counts. V and J are TRBV10-3 and TRBJ2-5; TRBD1 matches at 10 bases. With 4 bases clipped from V and 3 bases from J, the junction kept 5 bases outside the gene matches. CDR3 size: 15 residues. From germline, CDR1 is ENHRY and CDR2 SYGVKD. Here the CDR3 reads CAISVPGTGEETQYF. CDR3 bases: TGTGCCATCAGTGTCCCCGGGACAGGGGAAGAGACCCAGTACTTC.

CDR3 sequence (DNA): TGCGCCAGCAGCCAACCACAGGGAGATACGCAGTATTTT. It translates to CASSQPQGDTQYF. This chain connects TRBV4-1 to TRBJ2-3, with D tentatively TRBD1 (6 bases). Germline loops: CDR1 MGHRA, CDR2 YSYEKL. Trimming cost V 2 bases and J 5 bases, with 8 bases left between them. The CDR3 consists of 13 residues.

V and J are TRBV5-4 and TRBJ2-7; either TRBD1 or TRBD2 may fit D (7 bases each). The length of the CDR3 is 14 residues. Germline lookup yields CDR1 SGHNT and CDR2 YYREEE (reference sequence). Trimming took off 5 bases at V and 4 bases at J, with 16 bases between the two ends. The CDR3, as DNA: TGTGCCAGCAGTTCCGGGACAGCGGGATACGAGCAGTACTTC. Protein: CASSSGTAGYEQYF.

The chain recombines TRBV7-2 with TRBJ1-2, with a weak D call TRBD1 (6 bases). Between the trimmed V and J ends, which lost 5 bases and 0 bases, there was a span of 16 bases. CDR3 length: 16 residues. Germline V gene lookup returns CDR1 SGHTA and CDR2 FQGNSA. In DNA, the CDR3 is TGTGCCAGCAGCCCCGAGGGGACACCAGCTAACTATGGCTACACCTTC. It translates to CASSPEGTPANYGYTF.

The chain uses TRBV7-9 and TRBJ2-5; D unresolved. V lost 7 bases to trimming and J lost 5 bases, with 14 bases between them. The CDR3 sequence is 13 residues long. Germline V gives CDR1 SEHNR, CDR2 FQNEAQ (reference sequence). The CDR3 coding sequence is TGTGCCAGCACCCCCGCCAGCTTGGAGACCCAGTACTTC. Its translation is CASTPASLETQYF.

This sequence joins TRBV14 and TRBJ1-2; D not certain. V lost 5 bases, J lost 0 bases, and 10 bases lay in between. Germline lookup yields CDR1 SGHDN and CDR2 FVKESK. The CDR3 extends over 14 amino acids. CDR3 DNA sequence: TGTGCCAGCAGCTTCAGCCCAGCTAACTATGGCTACACCTTC. Its protein product is CASSFSPANYGYTF.

This clone was recorded only once. The chain is built from TRBV27 and TRBJ2-7; 8 bases agree with TRBD2. CDR3 length: 16 residues. With V trimmed by 5 bases and J by 0 bases, 9 bases remained unmatched. In germline, CDR1 is MNHEY, CDR2 SMNVEV (reference sequence). DNA for the CDR3: TGTGCCAGCAGTCCTCTGACTAGCGTAGTCTCCTACGAGCAGTACTTC. This sequence encodes CASSPLTSVVSYEQYF.

The chain couples TRBV28 to TRBJ2-1; 11 bases are shared with TRBD1. The CDR3 is 15 amino acids. V trimming: 3 bases; J trimming: 8 bases; junction bases outside the gene matches: 6. The germline V gene has CDR1 MDHEN and CDR2 SYDVKM. The CDR3 DNA follows: TGTGCCAGCAGTTTGAGGACAGGGGGCTTGGATGAGCAGTTCTTC. Translation: CASSLRTGGLDEQFF.

The sample holds a few counts of this clone. The J gene is TRBJ1-1, the V gene TRBV5-4; TRBD1 matches 7 bases. CDR3 length: 12 amino acids. Germline V CDR1 and CDR2: SGHNT, YYREEE (reference sequence). With 4 bases clipped from V and 8 bases from J, the junction kept 5 bases outside the gene matches. The CDR3 loop reads CASSQTGLEAFF. DNA of the CDR3: TGTGCCAGCAGCCAGACAGGGTTGGAAGCTTTCTTT.